What follows are 14 T cell receptor beta chains derived from one specimen sequenced in a study of identifying expanded T cells in peripheral blood. TCRdb's table, derived via immunoSEQ multiplex PCR, lists solely in-frame clones and lacks some. The table includes around 120,000 clones, 84% detected once. The sequencing input was blood. These TCRs come from a person aged 18 to 70 in good health.

The V call is TRBV9, the J call TRBJ1-4, with no clear D. V shed 0 bases and J shed 4 bases, with 7 bases lying between them. Germline CDR1 and CDR2: SGDLS and YYNGEE. This CDR3 is built from 14 residues. The CDR3 DNA sequence: TGTGCCAGCAGCGTAGGGTTAGTTAATGAAAAACTGTTTTTT. It translates to CASSVGLVNEKLFF.

The chain couples TRBV6-5 to TRBJ2-5, with 9 nucleotides matching TRBD1. The CDR3 loop spans 14 amino acids. V lost 0 bases to trimming and J lost 5 bases; unmatched junction nucleotides: 1. The germline V gene has CDR1 MNHEY and CDR2 SVGAGI. The CDR3 coding sequence is TGTGCCAGCAGTTACTCGGGGACAGGGGAGACCCAGTACTTC. Translating gives CASSYSGTGETQYF.

This clone has just a few counts. The rearrangement uses TRBV9 and TRBJ1-3; D is uncertain. Germline V lookup: CDR1 SGDLS, CDR2 YYNGEE. V lost 0 bases and J 3 bases, leaving 13 bases between the germline ends. CDR3 length equals 16 residues. CDR3 residues: CASSVEVGGIGNTIYF. CDR3 sequence (DNA): TGTGCCAGCAGCGTAGAAGTGGGCGGTATTGGAAACACCATATATTTT.

This sequence joins TRBV6-5 and TRBJ2-1; a possible D gene is TRBD1 (6 bases). This CDR3 spans 12 amino acids. V was clipped by 4 bases and J by 8 bases, with 9 bases between them. Germline V gives CDR1 MNHEY, CDR2 SVGAGI. CDR3 amino acids: CASSSQGHEQFF. CDR3 sequence (DNA): TGTGCCAGCAGTTCCCAGGGGCATGAGCAGTTCTTC.

J is TRBJ2-3 and V is TRBV18, with 9 bases that match TRBD2. The V gene end was trimmed by 8 bases and the J gene end by 6 bases; junction bases not matched to a gene: 12. CDR1 and CDR2 (germline): KGHSH, LQKENI. This CDR3 is built from 15 residues. The CDR3 sequence is CASHGGGGAVDTQYF. In DNA form, the CDR3 reads TGTGCCAGCCACGGAGGCGGGGGGGCTGTGGATACGCAGTATTTT. The variable domain in full, completed from reference TRBV18 and TRBJ2-3, reads NAGVMQNPRHLVRRRGQEARLRCSPMKGHSHVYWYRQLPEEGLKFMVYLQKENIIDESGMPKERFSAEFPKEGPSILRIQQVVRGDSAAYFCASHGGGGAVDTQYFGPGTRLTVL.

The rearrangement uses TRBV5-5 and TRBJ1-2; a possible D gene is TRBD1 (6 bases). CDR1 is SGHKS, CDR2 YYEKEE, per germline (reference sequence). CDR3 length: 13 residues. V was trimmed by 0 bases and J by 11 bases, leaving 14 bases between them. CDR3 sequence reads: CASSLDGGSLYTF. The CDR3, as DNA: TGTGCCAGCAGCTTGGATGGGGGCTCCCTTTACACCTTC.

The chain joins TRBV29-1 to TRBJ1-2; 9 nucleotides agree with TRBD1. The junction had 6 bases not matched to a gene; V was cut back by 4 bases and J by 3 bases. Germline CDR1 reads SQVTM; CDR2 reads ANQGSEA. The CDR3 length is 14 residues. In DNA, the CDR3 is TGCAGCGTTGCACAGGGGGCGACGTACTATGGCTACACCTTC. This sequence encodes CSVAQGATYYGYTF.

This clone has only a few counts. This chain connects TRBV4-1 to TRBJ1-2; D not resolved. The ends were cut back, 0 bases at V and 5 bases at J, with 16 bases in the middle. Germline V CDR1 and CDR2: MGHRA, YSYEKL. This CDR3 has 16 residues. This chain's CDR3 is CASSQDRGRLPYGYTF. The CDR3 DNA reads as TGCGCCAGCAGCCAAGATCGCGGCAGGCTTCCTTATGGCTACACCTTC.

V and J are TRBV6-5 and TRBJ2-5, with a possible D match to TRBD1 (6 bases). From germline, CDR1 is MNHEY and CDR2 SVGAGI. This CDR3 contains 14 residues. V lost 6 bases and J lost 7, with 18 bases in between. The DNA of the CDR3 is TGTGCCAGCAGCCCATCCGGACAGTCGGGGACCCAGTACTTC. Its protein product is CASSPSGQSGTQYF.

The chain has TRBV18 and TRBJ2-2; D remains ambiguous. V gave up 3 bases and J gave up 1 base, with 6 bases separating them. This CDR3 has 14 amino acids. Germline CDR1 is KGHSH and CDR2 is LQKENI. Here the CDR3 DNA reads TGTGCCAGCTCACCGGTCTTGAACACCGGGGAGCTGTTTTTT. It translates to CASSPVLNTGELFF.

The CDR3 DNA follows: TGTGCCTGGAGTATCTTAGAGAATGAGCAGTTCTTC. As protein: CAWSILENEQFF. This chain links TRBV30 with TRBJ2-1; D gene uncertain. Germline loops: CDR1 GTSNPN, CDR2 SVGIG (reference sequence). Trimming left V 2 bases short and J 7 bases short, with 9 bases between. The CDR3 is 12 residues long.

The CDR3, as DNA: TGCGCCAGCAGCCCTTATACGCCCAGCAGGGGGGGAGGGACCCAGTACTTC. Protein product: CASSPYTPSRGGGTQYF. V is TRBV4-1 and J is TRBJ2-5; the D call may be TRBD1 or TRBD2 (7 bases each). Germline values: CDR1 MGHRA, CDR2 YSYEKL. V lost 4 bases and J 7 bases, leaving 25 bases between the germline ends. The CDR3 has 17 residues.

The V gene is TRBV5-1, the J gene TRBJ1-2, with no clear D. The V end lost 2 bases, the J end lost 4 bases, and 15 bases lay between the germline ends. CDR3 length equals 15 residues. Germline loops: CDR1 SGHRS, CDR2 YFSETQ. The CDR3 nucleotides are TGCGCCAGCAGCTTCGACCCACGCCCAGTCTATGGCTACACCTTC. Translation gives CASSFDPRPVYGYTF.

In its sample, this clone was seen once. The V gene is TRBV27, the J gene TRBJ1-1; no definite D call. CDR3 length: 13 residues. Germline-derived CDR1 and CDR2 are MNHEY and SMNVEV (reference sequence). V lost 1 base and J lost 1, with 4 bases in between. CDR3 nucleotides: TGTGCCAGCAGTTTATACAGGAACACTGAAGCTTTCTTT. Protein product: CASSLYRNTEAFF.